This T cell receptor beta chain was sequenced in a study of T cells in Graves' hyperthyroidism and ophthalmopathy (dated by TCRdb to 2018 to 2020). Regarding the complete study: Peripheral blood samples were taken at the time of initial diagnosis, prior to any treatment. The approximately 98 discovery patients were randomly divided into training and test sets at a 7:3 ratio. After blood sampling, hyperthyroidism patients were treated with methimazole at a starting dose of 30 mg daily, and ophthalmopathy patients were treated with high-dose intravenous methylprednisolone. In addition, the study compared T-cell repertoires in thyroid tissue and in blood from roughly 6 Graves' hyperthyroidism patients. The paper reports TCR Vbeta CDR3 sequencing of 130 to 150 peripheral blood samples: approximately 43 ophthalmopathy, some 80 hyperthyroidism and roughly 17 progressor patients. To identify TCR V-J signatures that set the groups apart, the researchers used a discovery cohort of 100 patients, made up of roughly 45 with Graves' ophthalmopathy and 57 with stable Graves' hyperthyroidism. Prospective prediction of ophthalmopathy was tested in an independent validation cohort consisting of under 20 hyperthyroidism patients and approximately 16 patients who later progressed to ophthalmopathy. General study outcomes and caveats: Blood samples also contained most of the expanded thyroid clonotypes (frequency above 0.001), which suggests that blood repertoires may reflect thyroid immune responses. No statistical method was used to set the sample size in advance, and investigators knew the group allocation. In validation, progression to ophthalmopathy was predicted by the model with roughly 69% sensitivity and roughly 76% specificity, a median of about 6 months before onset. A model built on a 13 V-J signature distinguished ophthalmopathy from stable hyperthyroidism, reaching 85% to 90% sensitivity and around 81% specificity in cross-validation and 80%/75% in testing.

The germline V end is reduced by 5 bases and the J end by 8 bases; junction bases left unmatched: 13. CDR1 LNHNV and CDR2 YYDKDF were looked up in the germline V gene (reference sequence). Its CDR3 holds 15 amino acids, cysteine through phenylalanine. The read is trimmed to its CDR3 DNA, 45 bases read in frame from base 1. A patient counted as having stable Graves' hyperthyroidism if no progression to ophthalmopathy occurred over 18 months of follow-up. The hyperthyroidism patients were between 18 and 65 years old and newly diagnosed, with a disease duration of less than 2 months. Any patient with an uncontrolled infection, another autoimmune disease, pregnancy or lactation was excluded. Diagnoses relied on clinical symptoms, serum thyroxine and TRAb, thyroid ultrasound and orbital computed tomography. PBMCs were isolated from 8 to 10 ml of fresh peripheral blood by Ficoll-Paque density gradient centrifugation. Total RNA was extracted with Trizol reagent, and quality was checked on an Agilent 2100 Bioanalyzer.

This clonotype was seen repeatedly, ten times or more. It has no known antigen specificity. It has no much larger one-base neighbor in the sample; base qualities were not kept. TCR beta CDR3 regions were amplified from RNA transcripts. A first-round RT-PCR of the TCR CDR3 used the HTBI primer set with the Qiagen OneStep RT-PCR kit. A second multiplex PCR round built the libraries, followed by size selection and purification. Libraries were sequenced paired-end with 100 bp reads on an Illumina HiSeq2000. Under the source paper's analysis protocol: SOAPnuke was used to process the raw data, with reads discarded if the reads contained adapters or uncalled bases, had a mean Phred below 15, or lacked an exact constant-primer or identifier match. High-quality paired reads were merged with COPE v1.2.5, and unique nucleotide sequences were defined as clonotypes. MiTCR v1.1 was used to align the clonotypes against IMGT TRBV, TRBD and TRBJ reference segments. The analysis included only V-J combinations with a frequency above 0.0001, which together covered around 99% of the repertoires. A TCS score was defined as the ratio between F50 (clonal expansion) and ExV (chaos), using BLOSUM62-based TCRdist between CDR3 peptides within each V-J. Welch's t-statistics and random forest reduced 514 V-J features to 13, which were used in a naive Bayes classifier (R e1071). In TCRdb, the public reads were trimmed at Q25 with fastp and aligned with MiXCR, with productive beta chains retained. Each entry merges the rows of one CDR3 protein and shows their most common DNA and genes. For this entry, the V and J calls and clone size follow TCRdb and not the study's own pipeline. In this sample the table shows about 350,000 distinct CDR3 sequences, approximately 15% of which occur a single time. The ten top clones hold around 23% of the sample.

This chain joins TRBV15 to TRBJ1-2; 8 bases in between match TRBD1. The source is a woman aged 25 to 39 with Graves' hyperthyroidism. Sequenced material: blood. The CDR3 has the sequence CATSWRQGASEGYTF. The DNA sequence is TGTGCCACCAGCTGGCGGCAGGGGGCCAGCGAGGGCTACACCTTC.